This TCR beta chain originates from a study of blood T cells in healthy people across ages. A second about 6 to 12 cycle PCR used barcoded and J-beta primers. TCRdb redid the calling of the 5' RACE reads with MiXCR, one entry per CDR3 protein. The sample shows just under 900,000 distinct CDR3 sequences, roughly 26% of them seen only once. Study observations and caveats: The recorded TCR beta diversity per million T cells decreased in a roughly linear manner with age.

A note on this clonotype: Its antigen remains unknown.

Material: blood. The clonotype was recovered from an elderly woman in good health.

The DNA of the CDR3 is TGTGCCAGCAGTTTTCGGAGGCTAGCGAGCACAGATGTGGAATATTTT. Translation: CASSFRRLASTDVEYF. The chain uses TRBV12-3 or TRBV12-4 and TRBJ2-3; possibly TRBD2 for D (6 bases). V gave up 3 bases and J gave up 15 bases, with 28 bases separating them. The CDR3 has 16 amino acids.